This is a list of T cell receptor delta chains from one sample in a study of human gamma delta and Vdelta1 T cells. TCRdb used CATT to re-call clones from the PCR reads. The table records around 6,000 delta-chain clones, roughly a tenth of them present only once. The source material was naive CD27+ Vdelta1 gamma-delta T cells from blood. The source is a human donor in good health. The CDR3 runs from the conserved cysteine through the conserved F or W. The D gene is left open where the match is weak. Rows give clone size only sometimes, using once, few, many, or a class for an expanded clone.

D gene: .; V gene: TRDV1; J gene: TRDJ1; clone size: .; CDR3 DNA: TGTGCTCTTGGGGACAAAAGAACTTCCCAGGTGAAACTCATCTTT; CDR3 protein: CALGDKRTSQVKLIF
D gene: .; V gene: TRDV1; J gene: TRDJ1; clone size: .; CDR3 DNA: TGTGCTCTTGGGCCGGCCTTCCCTAACTTGGGGGCTCGCGGGACCGATAAACTCATCTTT; CDR3 protein: CALGPAFPNLGARGTDKLIF
D gene: TRDD3; V gene: TRDV1; J gene: TRDJ1; clone size: medium-sized; CDR3 DNA: TGTGCTCTTGGGGAAAGGGTAAGGGGGGATCGGGGCACCGATAAACTCATCTTT; CDR3 protein: CALGERVRGDRGTDKLIF
D gene: .; V gene: TRDV1; J gene: TRDJ1; clone size: medium-sized; CDR3 DNA: TGTGCTCTTGGGGTTAGACAGAGCCTTCCTAAGACTCTTGGGGGATATCTACCCTTGTACACCGATAAACTCATCTTT; CDR3 protein: CALGVRQSLPKTLGGYLPLYTDKLIF
D gene: TRDD3; V gene: TRDV1; J gene: TRDJ1; clone size: medium-sized; CDR3 DNA: TGTGCTCTTGGGGAACCTCCCCAACAGCAACTTACAAGGGGGATACGAATGAAGTTTGATAAACTCATCTTT; CDR3 protein: CALGEPPQQQLTRGIRMKFDKLIF
D gene: TRDD3; V gene: TRDV1; J gene: TRDJ1; clone size: .; CDR3 DNA: TGTGCTCTTGGGGAACCCCCTAATCCAATCTCTTACTGGGGGATAGATAAACTCATCTTT; CDR3 protein: CALGEPPNPISYWGIDKLIF
D gene: .; V gene: TRDV1; J gene: TRDJ1; clone size: few; CDR3 DNA: TGTGCTCTTGGGACGGCCTTCCGTAACTTGGGGGCTCGCGGAACCGATAAACTCATCTTT; CDR3 protein: CALGTAFRNLGARGTDKLIF
D gene: TRDD3; V gene: TRDV1; J gene: TRDJ1; clone size: .; CDR3 DNA: TGTGCTCTTGGGGGTAACCTGGCCTTCCTACAAAGGGGGGCCCAAACTGGGGGATACCAACTGACCGATAAACTCATCTTT; CDR3 protein: CALGGNLAFLQRGAQTGGYQLTDKLIF
D gene: .; V gene: TRDV2; J gene: TRDJ1; clone size: .; CDR3 DNA: TGTGCCTGTCTGTCCCGGTATACCGATAAACTCATCTTT; CDR3 protein: CACLSRYTDKLIF
D gene: TRDD3; V gene: TRDV1; J gene: TRDJ1; clone size: medium-sized; CDR3 DNA: TGTGCTCTTGGGGGCAAGGCTCCTACCAGGGTACTGGGGGATATAGTCCCCCGTAAACTCATCTTT; CDR3 protein: CALGGKAPTRVLGDIVPRKLIF
D gene: TRDD3; V gene: TRDV1; J gene: TRDJ1; clone size: medium-sized; CDR3 DNA: TGTGCTCTTGGATCCCCGAACCGCCGTACTGGGGGCTCCCAGCCGATGTACAGACGTACCGATAAACTCATCTTT; CDR3 protein: CALGSPNRRTGGSQPMYRRTDKLIF
D gene: .; V gene: TRDV1; J gene: TRDJ1; clone size: medium-sized; CDR3 DNA: TGTGCTCTTGGGGCCCGATACGGGCGTACCGGAGGACTCATCTTT; CDR3 protein: CALGARYGRTGGLIF
D gene: TRDD3; V gene: TRDV1; J gene: TRDJ1; clone size: medium-sized; CDR3 DNA: TGTGCTCTTCGGATGGTGGGGGACTCCTCCCGGCGGCCTCCCGATAAACTCATCTTT; CDR3 protein: CALRMVGDSSRRPPDKLIF
D gene: TRDD3; V gene: TRDV1; J gene: TRDJ1; clone size: .; CDR3 DNA: TGTGCTCTTGGGGAAGGTTCCCTCTGGGGGATAAGGTCCACCGATAAACTCATCTTT; CDR3 protein: CALGEGSLWGIRSTDKLIF
D gene: .; V gene: TRDV1; J gene: TRDJ1; clone size: .; CDR3 DNA: .; CDR3 protein: CALWNWGGNTDKLIF
D gene: TRDD3; V gene: TRDV1; J gene: TRDJ1; clone size: .; CDR3 DNA: TGTGCTCTTCTCACTACTACGAGACTGGGGATCCCGGTTCACACCGATAAACTCATCTTT; CDR3 protein: CALLTTTRLGIPVHTDKLIF
D gene: TRDD3; V gene: TRDV1; J gene: TRDJ1; clone size: .; CDR3 DNA: TGTGCTCTTGGGGAACGCAGGGGATACACCCTTACTAGAGACACCGATAAACTCATCTTT; CDR3 protein: CALGERRGYTLTRDTDKLIF